This passage covers 15 T cell receptor beta chains from one sample sequenced in a study of T cells after yellow fever vaccination. TCRdb fed the 5' RACE reads into MiXCR, producing one record per CDR3 protein. The top ten clones hold about 12% of a sample with roughly 32,000 distinct CDR3 sequences, 8% to 11% of them seen once. Sequencing was performed on PBMCs, either bulk or a sorted T-cell subset (CD4+, CD8+, memory, or dextramer-sorted; not recorded which), taken approximately 16 days after the first yellow fever vaccination. Receptors were obtained from a man younger than 30 who received the YFV17D yellow fever vaccine.

In this sample, this clonotype is medium-sized. The chain is built from TRBV10-3 and TRBJ2-4, with 8 bases lining up with TRBD2. From germline, CDR1 is ENHRY and CDR2 SYGVKD. CDR3 length: 14 amino acids. V was pared by 10 bases and J by 10 bases, with 15 bases of the junction left unmatched. The CDR3 bases are TGTGCCACGGGACTAGACCTCGCCGGGGGGATTCAGTACTTC. Its protein is CATGLDLAGGIQYF.

This clonotype showed up many times. This chain links TRBV20-1 with TRBJ1-3, with 10 bases aligning to TRBD1. The germline V gene encodes CDR1 DFQATT and CDR2 SNEGSKA (reference sequence). The V segment lost 2 bases and the J segment 2 bases; nucleotides outside the gene matches: 6. This CDR3 is built from 16 residues. CDR3 sequence (DNA): TGCAGTGCTAGAAGCTCCGGGACAGGGGCTGGAAACACCATATATTTT. Residues: CSARSSGTGAGNTIYF.

This clonotype was detected ten times or more. The rearrangement links TRBV5-1 to TRBJ2-5; the D is unclear. V shed 7 bases and J shed 0 bases, with 4 bases lying between them. Per the germline V gene, CDR1 is SGHRS and CDR2 is YFSETQ. The CDR3 has 11 amino acids. The CDR3 DNA reads as TGCGCCAGCCCCGACCAAGAGACCCAGTACTTC. Translated: CASPDQETQYF.

This clonotype was seen ten or more times. This chain joins TRBV6-2 or TRBV6-3 and TRBJ2-7; TRBD1 agrees at 9 bases. Trimming took 4 bases from V and 2 from J; bases not matched to a gene: 12. Looked up from germline, CDR1 is MNHEY and CDR2 is SVGEGT. This CDR3 has 17 residues. In nucleotides, the CDR3 is TGTGCCAGCAGTTTTCCGGGACAGGGATACCATACCTACGAGCAGTACTTC. It encodes CASSFPGQGYHTYEQYF.

In its sample, this clonotype was seen many times. The gene calls are TRBV20-1 and TRBJ2-7; D is possibly TRBD1 or TRBD2 (6 bases each). The germline CDR1 and CDR2 sequences are DFQATT and SNEGSKA (reference sequence). V was pared by 6 bases and J by 6 bases, with 18 bases between. The CDR3 extends over 13 amino acids. The CDR3 sequence: CSAGGLAISEQYF. Here the CDR3 DNA reads TGCAGTGCAGGGGGGCTAGCGATCTCCGAGCAGTACTTC.

For this clonotype: A much larger clone differs by one base, so this may be a read error. The V call is TRBV20-1, the J call TRBJ2-3; D may be TRBD1 or TRBD2 (6 bases each). CDR1 is DFQATT and CDR2 is SNEGSKA in the germline V gene (reference sequence). The CDR3 extends over 18 amino acids. The V gene lost 3 bases and the J gene lost 2 bases, with 24 bases spanning the gap. CDR3 DNA: TGCAGTGCTAGGGGAGGTGCGTGGGGGCCTTCCGCCACAGATACGCAGTATTTT. This codes for CSARGGAWGPSATDTQYF.

This clonotype was counted at least ten times. The CDR3 sequence is CASRGKRGSWETQYF. The CDR3 bases are TGTGCCAGCAGGGGGAAGCGGGGGAGCTGGGAGACCCAGTACTTC. The chain has TRBV12-3 or TRBV12-4 and TRBJ2-5; 8 bases match TRBD2. This CDR3 spans 15 amino acids. Germline trimming cut 6 bases from V and 5 bases from J; bases unmatched to any gene: 11.

This clonotype was recorded many times. This chain links TRBV7-3 with TRBJ2-2, with no clear D. Germline lookup yields CDR1 SGHTA and CDR2 FQGTGA. The V end was cut by 2 bases, the J end by 0 bases, with 10 bases between. The CDR3 extends over 16 amino acids. Written as DNA, the CDR3 is TGTGCCAGCAGCTTATATGCGCCGCCGAACACCGGGGAGCTGTTTTTT. Its translation is CASSLYAPPNTGELFF.

This clonotype was observed many times. The chain links TRBV29-1 to TRBJ2-3, with 8 bases lining up with TRBD2. The junction had 9 bases not matched to a gene; V was cut back by 5 bases and J by 5 bases. CDR1 is SQVTM and CDR2 is ANQGSEA in the germline V gene. CDR3 length: 14 amino acids. The CDR3: CSVRAGGPGDTQYF. For the CDR3, the DNA is TGCAGCGTTCGGGCGGGGGGCCCTGGAGATACGCAGTATTTT.

The rearrangement joins TRBV11-2 to TRBJ2-5, with TRBD2 matching 13 bases. There are 18 residues in the CDR3. Germline-derived CDR1 and CDR2 are SGHAT and FQNNGV. V was pared by 5 bases and J by 0 bases, with 9 bases of the junction left unmatched. The CDR3 region is CASSPPPGTSGDQETQYF. Written as DNA, the CDR3 is TGTGCCAGCAGCCCCCCTCCCGGGACTAGCGGGGACCAAGAGACCCAGTACTTC.

This chain connects TRBV11-2 to TRBJ1-6; D is unclear. Per the germline V gene, CDR1 is SGHAT and CDR2 is FQNNGV. V lost 4 bases to trimming and J lost 7 bases, with 8 bases between them. This CDR3 is built from 13 residues. CDR3 in DNA: TGTGCCAGCAGCTCTACAGAGAATTCACCCCTCCACTTT. Amino acid sequence: CASSSTENSPLHF. Together with reference TRBV11-2 and TRBJ1-6, the CDR3 gives the full variable domain: EAGVAQSPRYKIIEKRQSVAFWCNPISGHATLYWYQQILGQGPKLLIQFQNNGVVDDSQLPKDRFSAERLKGVDSTLKIQPAKLEDSAVYLCASSSTENSPLHFGNGTRLTVT.

About this clonotype itself: A much larger clone lies one base from this, so it may be a read error. This chain links TRBV7-9 with TRBJ2-6; D gene unclear. Germline V gives CDR1 SEHNR, CDR2 FQNEAQ (reference sequence). This CDR3 is 16 amino acids long. Trimming took off 2 bases at V and 0 bases at J, with 8 bases between the two ends. This CDR3 reads CASSLFLCSGANVLTF. CDR3 DNA sequence: TGTGCCAGCAGCTTATTTCTTTGCTCTGGGGCCAACGTCCTGACTTTC.

V usage is TRBV4-3 and J usage is TRBJ2-7; TRBD1 is a possible D gene (5 bases). V lost 1 base and J 6 bases, leaving 13 bases between the germline ends. The CDR3 has 14 amino acids. Germline CDR1 is LGHNA and CDR2 is YSLEER. The CDR3 protein is CASSQGRLGAEQYF. The CDR3 DNA is TGCGCCAGCAGCCAAGGACGGCTAGGGGCCGAGCAGTACTTC.

This clonotype has at least ten counts. The gene calls are TRBV30 and TRBJ1-1, with no clear D. V lost 5 bases, J lost 1 base, and 8 bases lay in between. Per the germline V gene, CDR1 is GTSNPN and CDR2 is SVGIG (reference sequence). CDR3 size: 12 residues. CDR3 loop: CAWGRENTEAFF. CDR3 DNA sequence: TGTGCCTGGGGACGGGAGAACACTGAAGCTTTCTTT. The whole variable domain, remainder taken from reference TRBV30 and TRBJ1-1, is SQTIHQWPATLVQPVGSPLSLECTVEGTSNPNLYWYRQAAGRGLQLLFYSVGIGQISSEVPQNLSASRPQDRQFILSSKKLLLSDSGFYLCAWGRENTEAFFGQGTRLTVV.

This clonotype was found many times. The chain joins TRBV30 to TRBJ1-1, with D possibly matching TRBD1 (5 bases). The germline V and J ends were trimmed by 0 bases and 11 bases, with 16 bases remaining between them. The CDR3 is made up of 13 amino acids. Germline loops: CDR1 GTSNPN, CDR2 SVGIG (reference sequence). As DNA, the CDR3 is TGTGCCTGGAGTGTCCAGGGTTCCCCCCGGGCTTTCTTT. Translating gives CAWSVQGSPRAFF.